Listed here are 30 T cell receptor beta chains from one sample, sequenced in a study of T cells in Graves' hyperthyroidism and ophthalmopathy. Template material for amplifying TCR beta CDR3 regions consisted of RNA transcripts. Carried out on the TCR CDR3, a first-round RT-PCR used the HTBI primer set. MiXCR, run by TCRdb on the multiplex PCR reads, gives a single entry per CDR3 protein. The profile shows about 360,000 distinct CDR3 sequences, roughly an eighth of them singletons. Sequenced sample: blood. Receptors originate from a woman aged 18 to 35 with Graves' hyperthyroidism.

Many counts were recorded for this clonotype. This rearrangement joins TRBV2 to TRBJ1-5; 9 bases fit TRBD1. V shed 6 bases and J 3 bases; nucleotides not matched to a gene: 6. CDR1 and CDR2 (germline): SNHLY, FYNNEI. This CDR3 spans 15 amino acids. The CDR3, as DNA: TGTGCCAGCAGGGAGGGGACAGGGTTCAATCAGCCCCAGCATTTT. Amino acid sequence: CASREGTGFNQPQHF. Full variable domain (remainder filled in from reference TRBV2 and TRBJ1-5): EPEVTQTPSHQVTQMGQEVILRCVPISNHLYFYWYRQILGQKVEFLVSFYNNEISEKSEIFDDQFSVERPDGSNFTLKIRSTKLEDSAMYFCASREGTGFNQPQHFGDGTRLSIL.

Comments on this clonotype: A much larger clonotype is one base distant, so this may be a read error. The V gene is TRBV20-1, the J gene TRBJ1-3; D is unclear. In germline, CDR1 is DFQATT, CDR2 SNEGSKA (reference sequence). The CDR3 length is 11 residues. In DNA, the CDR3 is TGCAGTGCTAGAGCTGGAAGCACCATATATTTT. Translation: CSARAGSTIYF.

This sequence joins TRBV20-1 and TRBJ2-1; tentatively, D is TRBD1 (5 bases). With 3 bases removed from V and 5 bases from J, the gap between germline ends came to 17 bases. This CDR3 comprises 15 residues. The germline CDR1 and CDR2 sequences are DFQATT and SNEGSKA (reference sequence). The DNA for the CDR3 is TGCAGTGCTAGGGGGTGGCAGGGTGGGCACAATGAGCAGTTCTTC. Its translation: CSARGWQGGHNEQFF.

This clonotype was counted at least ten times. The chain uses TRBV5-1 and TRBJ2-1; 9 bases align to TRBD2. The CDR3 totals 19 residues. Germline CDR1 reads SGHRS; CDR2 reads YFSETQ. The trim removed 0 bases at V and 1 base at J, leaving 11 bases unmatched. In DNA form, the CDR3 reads TGCGCCAGCAGCTTGGAGGTTGGTAGCGGGAGCCTATCCTACAATGAGCAGTTCTTC. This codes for CASSLEVGSGSLSYNEQFF.

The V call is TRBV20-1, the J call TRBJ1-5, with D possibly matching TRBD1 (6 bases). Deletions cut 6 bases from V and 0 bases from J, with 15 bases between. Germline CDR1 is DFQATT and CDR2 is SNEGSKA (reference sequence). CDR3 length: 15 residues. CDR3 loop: CSAGGHPYSNQPQHF. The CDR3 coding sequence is TGCAGTGCGGGGGGACACCCTTATAGCAATCAGCCCCAGCATTTT.

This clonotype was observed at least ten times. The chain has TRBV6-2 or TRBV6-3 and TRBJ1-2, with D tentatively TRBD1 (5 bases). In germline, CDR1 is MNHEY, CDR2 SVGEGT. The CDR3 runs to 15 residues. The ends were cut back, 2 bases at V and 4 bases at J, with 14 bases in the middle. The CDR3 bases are TGTGCCAGCAGTTACGAGGCAGGGTGGTCCTATGGCTACACCTTC. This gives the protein CASSYEAGWSYGYTF.

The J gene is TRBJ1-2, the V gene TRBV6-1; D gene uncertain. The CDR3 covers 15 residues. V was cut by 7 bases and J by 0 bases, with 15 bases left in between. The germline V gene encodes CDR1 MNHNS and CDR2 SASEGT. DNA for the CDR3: TGTGCCAGCAAGGGCGCCAACTACTCTAACTATGGCTACACCTTC. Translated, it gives CASKGANYSNYGYTF.

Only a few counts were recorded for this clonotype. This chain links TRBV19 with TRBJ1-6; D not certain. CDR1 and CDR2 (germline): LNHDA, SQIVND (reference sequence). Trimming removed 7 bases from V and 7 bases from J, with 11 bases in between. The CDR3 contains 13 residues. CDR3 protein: CASKEQMNSPLHF. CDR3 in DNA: TGTGCCAGTAAAGAACAGATGAATTCACCCCTCCACTTT. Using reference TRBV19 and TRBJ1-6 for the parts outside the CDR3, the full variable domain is DGGITQSPKYLFRKEGQNVTLSCEQNLNHDAMYWYRQDPGQGLRLIYYSQIVNDFQKGDIAEGYSVSREKKESFPLTVTSAQKNPTAFYLCASKEQMNSPLHFGNGTRLTVT.

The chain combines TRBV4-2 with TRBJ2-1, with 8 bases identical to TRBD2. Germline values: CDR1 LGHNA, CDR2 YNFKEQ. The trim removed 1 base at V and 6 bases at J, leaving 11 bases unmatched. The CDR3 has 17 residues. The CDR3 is CASSQGTGRGGGNEQFF. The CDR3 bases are TGTGCCAGCAGCCAAGGGACTGGCCGGGGGGGGGGCAATGAGCAGTTCTTC.

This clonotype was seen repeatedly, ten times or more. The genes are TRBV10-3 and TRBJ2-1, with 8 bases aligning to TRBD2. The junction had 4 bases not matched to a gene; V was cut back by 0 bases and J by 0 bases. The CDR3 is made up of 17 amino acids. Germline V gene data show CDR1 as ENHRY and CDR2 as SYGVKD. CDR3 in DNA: TGTGCCATCAGTGAGTCCGCGGGGGGAAGCTCCTACAATGAGCAGTTCTTC. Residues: CAISESAGGSSYNEQFF.

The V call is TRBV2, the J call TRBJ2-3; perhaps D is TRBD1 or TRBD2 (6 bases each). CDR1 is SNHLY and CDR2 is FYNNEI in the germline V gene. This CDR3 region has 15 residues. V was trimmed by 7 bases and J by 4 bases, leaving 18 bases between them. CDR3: CASKRDTGAPDTQYF. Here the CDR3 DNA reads TGTGCCAGCAAACGGGACACGGGGGCCCCAGATACGCAGTATTTT.

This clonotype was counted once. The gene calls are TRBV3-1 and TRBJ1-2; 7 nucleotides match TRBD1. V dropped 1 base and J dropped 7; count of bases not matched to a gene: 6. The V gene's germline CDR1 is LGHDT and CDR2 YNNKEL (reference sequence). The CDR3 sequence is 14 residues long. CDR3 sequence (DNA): TGTGCCAGCAGCCAAGCGGGACAGCTTTTTGGCTACACCTTC. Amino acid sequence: CASSQAGQLFGYTF. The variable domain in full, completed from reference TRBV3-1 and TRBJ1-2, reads DTAVSQTPKYLVTQMGNDKSIKCEQNLGHDTMYWYKQDSKKFLKIMFSYNNKELIINETVPNRFSPKSPDKAHLNLHINSLELGDSAVYFCASSQAGQLFGYTFGSGTRLTVV.

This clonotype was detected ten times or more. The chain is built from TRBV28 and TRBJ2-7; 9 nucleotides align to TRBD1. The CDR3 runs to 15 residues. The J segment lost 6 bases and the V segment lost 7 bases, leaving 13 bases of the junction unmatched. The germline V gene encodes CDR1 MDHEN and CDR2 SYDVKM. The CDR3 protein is CASTTLGQGRSEQYF. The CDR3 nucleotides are TGTGCCAGCACCACCCTCGGACAGGGGCGTTCCGAGCAGTACTTC. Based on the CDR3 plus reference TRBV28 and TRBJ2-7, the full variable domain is DVKVTQSSRYLVKRTGEKVFLECVQDMDHENMFWYRQDPGLGLRLIYFSYDVKMKEKGDIPEGYSVSREKKERFSLILESASTNQTSMYLCASTTLGQGRSEQYFGPGTRLTVT.

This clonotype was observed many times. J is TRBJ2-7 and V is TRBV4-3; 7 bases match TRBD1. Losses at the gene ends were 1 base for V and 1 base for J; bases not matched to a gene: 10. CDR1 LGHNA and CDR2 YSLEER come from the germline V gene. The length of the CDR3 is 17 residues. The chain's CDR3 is CASSQGTNRGRSYEQYF. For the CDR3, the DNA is TGCGCCAGCAGCCAAGGTACAAACAGGGGAAGATCCTACGAGCAGTACTTC.

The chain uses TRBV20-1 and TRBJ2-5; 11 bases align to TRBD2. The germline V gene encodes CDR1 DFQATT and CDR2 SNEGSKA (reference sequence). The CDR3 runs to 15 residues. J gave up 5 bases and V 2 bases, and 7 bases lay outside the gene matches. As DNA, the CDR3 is TGCAGTGCTAGAACTAGCGGGAGTACGGGGGAGACCCAGTACTTC. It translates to CSARTSGSTGETQYF.

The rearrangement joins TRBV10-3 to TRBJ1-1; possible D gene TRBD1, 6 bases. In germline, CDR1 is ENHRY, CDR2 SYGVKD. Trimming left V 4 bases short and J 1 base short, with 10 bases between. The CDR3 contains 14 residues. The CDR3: CAISAGGGNTEAFF. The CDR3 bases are TGTGCCATCAGTGCTGGGGGCGGGAACACTGAAGCTTTCTTT.

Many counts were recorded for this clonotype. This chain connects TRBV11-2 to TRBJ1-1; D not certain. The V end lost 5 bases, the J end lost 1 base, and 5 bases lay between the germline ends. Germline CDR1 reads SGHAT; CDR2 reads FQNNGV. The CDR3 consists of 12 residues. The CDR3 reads CASSTRNTEAFF. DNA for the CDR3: TGTGCCAGCAGCACCCGGAACACTGAAGCTTTCTTT.

In nucleotides, the CDR3 is TGCAGTGCTAGCTCAGACCTCTCTGGAAACACCATATATTTT. This sequence encodes CSASSDLSGNTIYF. The rearrangement links TRBV20-1 to TRBJ1-3; unclear D gene. The V gene's germline CDR1 is DFQATT and CDR2 SNEGSKA (reference sequence). The CDR3 is made up of 14 amino acids. Trimming stripped 3 bases from V and 0 bases from J, with 9 bases between.

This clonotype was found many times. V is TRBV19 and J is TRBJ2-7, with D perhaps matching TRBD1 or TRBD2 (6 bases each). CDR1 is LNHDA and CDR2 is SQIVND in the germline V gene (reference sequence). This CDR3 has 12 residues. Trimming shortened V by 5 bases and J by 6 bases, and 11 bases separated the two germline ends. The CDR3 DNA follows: TGTGCCAGTAGTGGGGGGCGCGGCGAGCAGTACTTC. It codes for CASSGGRGEQYF.

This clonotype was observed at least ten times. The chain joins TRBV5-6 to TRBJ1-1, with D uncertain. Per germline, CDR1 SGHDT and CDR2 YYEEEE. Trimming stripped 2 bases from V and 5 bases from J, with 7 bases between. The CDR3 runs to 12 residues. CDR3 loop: CASSLVGTEAFF. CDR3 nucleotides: TGTGCCAGCAGCTTAGTGGGGACTGAAGCTTTCTTT.

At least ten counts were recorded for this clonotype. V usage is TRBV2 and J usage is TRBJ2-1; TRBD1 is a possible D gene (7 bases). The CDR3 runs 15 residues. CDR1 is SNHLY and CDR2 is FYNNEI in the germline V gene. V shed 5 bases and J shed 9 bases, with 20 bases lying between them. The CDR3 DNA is TGTGCCAGCAGTACGACAGGGAACGGGAGACGTGAGCAGTTCTTC. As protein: CASSTTGNGRREQFF.

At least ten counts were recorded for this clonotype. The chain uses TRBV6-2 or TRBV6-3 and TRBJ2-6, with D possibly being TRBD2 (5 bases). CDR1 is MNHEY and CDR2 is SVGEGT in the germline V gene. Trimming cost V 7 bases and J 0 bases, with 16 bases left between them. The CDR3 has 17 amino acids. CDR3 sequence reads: CASTKGSVYSGANVLTF. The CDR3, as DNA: TGTGCCAGCACCAAGGGTAGCGTTTACTCTGGGGCCAACGTCCTGACTTTC.

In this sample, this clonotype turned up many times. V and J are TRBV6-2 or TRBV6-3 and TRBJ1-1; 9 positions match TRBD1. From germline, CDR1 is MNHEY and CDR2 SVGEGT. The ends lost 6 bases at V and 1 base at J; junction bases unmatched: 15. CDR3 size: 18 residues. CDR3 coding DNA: TGTGCCAGCAGATCCGTCCGACAGGGGGTTTGGGGGAACACTGAAGCTTTCTTT. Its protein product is CASRSVRQGVWGNTEAFF.

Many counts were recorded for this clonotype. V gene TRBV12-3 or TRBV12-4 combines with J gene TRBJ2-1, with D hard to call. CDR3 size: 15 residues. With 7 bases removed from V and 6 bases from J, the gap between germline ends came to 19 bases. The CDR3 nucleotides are TGTGCCAGCACTCGGGTCGGGTCAATTGTCAATGAGCAGTTCTTC. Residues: CASTRVGSIVNEQFF.

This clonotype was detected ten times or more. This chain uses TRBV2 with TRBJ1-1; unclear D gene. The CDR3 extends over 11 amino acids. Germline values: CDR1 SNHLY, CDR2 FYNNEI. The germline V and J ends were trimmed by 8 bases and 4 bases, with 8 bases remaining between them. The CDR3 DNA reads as TGTGCCAGCCGCCGGAGCACTGAAGCTTTCTTT. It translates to CASRRSTEAFF.

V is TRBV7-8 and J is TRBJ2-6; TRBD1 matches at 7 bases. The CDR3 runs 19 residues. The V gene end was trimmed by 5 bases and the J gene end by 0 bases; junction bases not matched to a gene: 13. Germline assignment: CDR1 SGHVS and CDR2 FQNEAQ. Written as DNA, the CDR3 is TGTGCCAGCAGCCCAACTCCCATTAGGGGGCTCTCTGGGGCCAACGTCCTGACTTTC. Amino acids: CASSPTPIRGLSGANVLTF.

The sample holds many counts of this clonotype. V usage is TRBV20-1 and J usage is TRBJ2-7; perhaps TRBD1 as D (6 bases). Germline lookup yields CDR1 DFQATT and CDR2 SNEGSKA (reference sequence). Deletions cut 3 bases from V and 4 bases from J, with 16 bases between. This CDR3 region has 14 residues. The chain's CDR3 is CSASPPTGQYEQYF. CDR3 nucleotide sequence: TGCAGTGCTAGCCCTCCGACAGGACAGTACGAGCAGTACTTC.

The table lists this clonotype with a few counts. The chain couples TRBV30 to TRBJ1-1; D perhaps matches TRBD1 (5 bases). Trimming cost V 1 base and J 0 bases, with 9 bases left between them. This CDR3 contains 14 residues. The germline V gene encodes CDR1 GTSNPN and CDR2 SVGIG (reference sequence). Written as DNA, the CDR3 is TGTGCCTGGAGTGGACTGGGGGTGAACACTGAAGCTTTCTTT. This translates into CAWSGLGVNTEAFF.

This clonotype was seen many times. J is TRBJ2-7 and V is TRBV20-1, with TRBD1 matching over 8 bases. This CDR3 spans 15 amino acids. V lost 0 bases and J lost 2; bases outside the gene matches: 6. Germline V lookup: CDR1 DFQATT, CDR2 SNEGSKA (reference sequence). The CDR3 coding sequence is TGCAGTGCTAGAGACCCAGGGGGCCCAACCTACGAGCAGTACTTC. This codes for CSARDPGGPTYEQYF.

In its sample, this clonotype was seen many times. CDR3 region: CASSSSTGIYTEAFF. The CDR3 DNA sequence: TGCGCCAGCAGCTCTTCGACAGGGATTTACACTGAAGCTTTCTTT. This rearrangement joins TRBV5-1 to TRBJ1-1; 7 bases fit TRBD1. V was pared by 3 bases and J by 3 bases, with 8 bases of the junction left unmatched. This CDR3 comprises 15 residues. Germline V gives CDR1 SGHRS, CDR2 YFSETQ.